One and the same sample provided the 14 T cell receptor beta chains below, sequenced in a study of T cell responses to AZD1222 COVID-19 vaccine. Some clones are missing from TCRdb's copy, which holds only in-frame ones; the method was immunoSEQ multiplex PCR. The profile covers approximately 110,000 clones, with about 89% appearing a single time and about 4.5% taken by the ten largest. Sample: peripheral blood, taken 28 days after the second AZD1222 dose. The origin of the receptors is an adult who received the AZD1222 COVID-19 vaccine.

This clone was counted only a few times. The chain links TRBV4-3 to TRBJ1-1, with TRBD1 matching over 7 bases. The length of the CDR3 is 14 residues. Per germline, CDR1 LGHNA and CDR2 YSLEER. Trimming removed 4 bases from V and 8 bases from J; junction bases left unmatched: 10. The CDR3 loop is CASSPDRLLGEAFF. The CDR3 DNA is TGCGCCAGCAGCCCGGACAGGTTATTGGGGGAAGCTTTCTTT.

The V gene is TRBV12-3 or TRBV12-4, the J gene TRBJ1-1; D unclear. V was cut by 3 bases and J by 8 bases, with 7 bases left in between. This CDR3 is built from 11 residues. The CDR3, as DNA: TGTGCCAGCAGTTTCAACAGAGAAGCTTTCTTT. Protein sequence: CASSFNREAFF.

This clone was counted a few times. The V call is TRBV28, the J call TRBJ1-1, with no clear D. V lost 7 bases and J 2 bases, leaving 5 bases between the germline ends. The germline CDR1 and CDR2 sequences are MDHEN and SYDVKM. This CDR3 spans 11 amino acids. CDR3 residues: CASKGNTEAFF. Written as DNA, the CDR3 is TGTGCCAGCAAGGGAAACACTGAAGCTTTCTTT.

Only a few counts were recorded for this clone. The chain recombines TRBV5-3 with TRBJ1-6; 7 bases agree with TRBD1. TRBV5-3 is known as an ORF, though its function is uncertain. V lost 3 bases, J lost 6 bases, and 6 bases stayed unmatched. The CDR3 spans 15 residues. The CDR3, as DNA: TGTGCCAGAAGCTCCGGGACAGTCTGTAATTCACCCCTCCACTTT. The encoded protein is CARSSGTVCNSPLHF.

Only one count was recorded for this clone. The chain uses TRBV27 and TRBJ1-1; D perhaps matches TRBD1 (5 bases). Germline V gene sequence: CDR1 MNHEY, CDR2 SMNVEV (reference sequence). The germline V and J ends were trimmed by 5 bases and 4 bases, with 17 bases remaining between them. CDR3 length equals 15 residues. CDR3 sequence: CASSPGMVLATEAFF. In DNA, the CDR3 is TGTGCCAGCAGTCCAGGGATGGTTTTGGCCACTGAAGCTTTCTTT.

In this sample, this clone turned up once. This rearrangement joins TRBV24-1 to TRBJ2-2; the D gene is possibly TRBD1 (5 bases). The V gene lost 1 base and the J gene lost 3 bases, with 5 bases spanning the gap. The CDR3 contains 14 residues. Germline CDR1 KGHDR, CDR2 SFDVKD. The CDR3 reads CATSDLGDTGELFF. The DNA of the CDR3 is TGTGCCACCAGTGATTTAGGGGACACCGGGGAGCTGTTTTTT.

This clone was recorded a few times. The chain's CDR3 is CASTGTNYGYTF. The CDR3 DNA reads TGTGCCAGCACGGGGACTAACTATGGCTACACCTTC. The genes are TRBV19 and TRBJ1-2; D is ambiguous. Germline CDR1 reads LNHDA; CDR2 reads SQIVND (reference sequence). This CDR3 has 12 residues. Trimming shortened V by 9 bases and J by 0 bases, and 8 bases separated the two germline ends. The entire variable domain, with the rest obtained from reference TRBV19 and TRBJ1-2, is as follows: DGGITQSPKYLFRKEGQNVTLSCEQNLNHDAMYWYRQDPGQGLRLIYYSQIVNDFQKGDIAEGYSVSREKKESFPLTVTSAQKNPTAFYLCASTGTNYGYTFGSGTRLTVV.

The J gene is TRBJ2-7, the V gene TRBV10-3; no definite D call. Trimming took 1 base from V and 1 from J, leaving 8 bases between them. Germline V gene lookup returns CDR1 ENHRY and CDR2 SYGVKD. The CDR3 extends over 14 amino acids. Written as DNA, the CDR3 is TGTGCCATCAGTGAGTTGGCAGGTTCCTACGAGCAGTACTTC. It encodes CAISELAGSYEQYF.

The CDR3 protein is CASSTLLGQGHYGYTF. CDR3 sequence (DNA): TGTGCCAGTAGTACCCTCCTCGGACAGGGGCACTATGGCTACACCTTC. The chain combines TRBV19 with TRBJ1-2, with TRBD1 identical over 9 bases. Germline trimming cut 4 bases from V and 3 bases from J; bases unmatched to any gene: 9. The CDR3 has 16 amino acids. Germline lookup yields CDR1 LNHDA and CDR2 SQIVND (reference sequence).

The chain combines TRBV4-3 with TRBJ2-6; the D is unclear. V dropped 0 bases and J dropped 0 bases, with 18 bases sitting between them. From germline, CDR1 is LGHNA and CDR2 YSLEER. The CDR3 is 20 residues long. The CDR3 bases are TGCGCCAGCAGCCAAGATTATCGGGTCAGGTCCTACTCTGGGGCCAACGTCCTGACTTTC. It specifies CASSQDYRVRSYSGANVLTF.

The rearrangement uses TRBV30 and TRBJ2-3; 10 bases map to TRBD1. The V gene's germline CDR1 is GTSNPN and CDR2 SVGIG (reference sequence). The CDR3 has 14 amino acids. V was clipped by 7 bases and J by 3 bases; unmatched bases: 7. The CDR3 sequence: CASTTGGRTDTQYF. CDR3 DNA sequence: TGTGCCTCCACGACAGGGGGCAGGACAGATACGCAGTATTTT.

The CDR3 DNA sequence: TGTGCCAGCAGTATGGGGGGCTCCTATGGCTACACCTTC. Amino acid sequence: CASSMGGSYGYTF. V is TRBV9 and J is TRBJ1-2; maybe TRBD1 (6 bases). Looked up from germline, CDR1 is SGDLS and CDR2 is YYNGEE. The CDR3 is 13 amino acids. V was trimmed by 5 bases and J by 4 bases, leaving 12 bases between them.

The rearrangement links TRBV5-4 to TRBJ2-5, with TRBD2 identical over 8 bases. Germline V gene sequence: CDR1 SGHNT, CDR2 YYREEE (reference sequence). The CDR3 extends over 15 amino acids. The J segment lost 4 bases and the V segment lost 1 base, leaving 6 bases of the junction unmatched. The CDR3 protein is CASSLMAGGGETQYF. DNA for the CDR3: TGTGCCAGCAGCTTGATGGCGGGGGGAGGAGAGACCCAGTACTTC.

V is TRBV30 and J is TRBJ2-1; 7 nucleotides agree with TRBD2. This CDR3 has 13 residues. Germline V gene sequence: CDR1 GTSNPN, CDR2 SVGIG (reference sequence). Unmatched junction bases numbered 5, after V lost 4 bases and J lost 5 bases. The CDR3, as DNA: TGTGCCTGGATGCGGGAGAGGAACAATGAGCAGTTCTTC. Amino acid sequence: CAWMRERNNEQFF.